This TCR beta chain was identified during a study of cytotoxic CD8 clonotypes in ibrutinib-treated CLL (dated by TCRdb to about 2021). About the investigation overall: The cohort included roughly 15 treatment-naive and ten to twelve relapsed/refractory patients; 17 were IGHV unmutated. Response samples were taken after a median of 12 months on treatment, ranging from 6 to 36 months. On average, each sample yielded 250,000 to 300,000 productive templates and 80,000 to 95,000 productive rearrangements. Cryopreserved peripheral blood mononuclear cells were collected at three points: before therapy, at response, and at either sustained remission or disease progression. Longitudinal samples were available for about 30% of the 86 trial participants. Partial responses were observed in 24 patients and complete responses in 2; after a median follow-up of about 69 months, remission was maintained in 14 patients and progression was observed in approximately 12. Points the paper makes about the study in general: Baseline clonality exceeded that of age-matched healthy donors and correlated strongly with circulating CD8+ T-cell counts. Public clonotypes were rare and either shrank or stayed stable during treatment, and the rise in clonality at ibrutinib response reflected expansion of private clonotypes. At ibrutinib response clonality went up, during sustained remission it held steady, and at progression it dropped back toward baseline. Sampling times were not matched between patients in sustained remission and patients whose disease was progressing, and lymph node repertoires were not examined.

From a lookup of the germline V gene, CDR1 and CDR2 are MNHNS and SASEGT. At the junction V is shortened by 8 bases and J by 6 bases, with 10 bases in between. Reading from cysteine to phenylalanine, the CDR3 counts 12 amino acids. The DNA shown is the 36-base CDR3, in frame from base 1. A remark on this clone: The target of this receptor is not known. No clone much larger than this one lies a single base away; base qualities are absent.

Each clonotype received, on average, approximately 9.9x coverage in deep resolution sequencing performed on a MiSeq, where the target depth lay between 1 in 1 million and 1 in 200,000 T cells. The immunoSEQ hsTCRB Kit was used to generate the TCR beta libraries. Regarding the original processing steps: The data were analyzed with ImmunoSEQ Analyzer and ImmunoSEQ Data Assistant, and V, D and J gene assignments followed IMGT definitions. Clonality, which ranges from 0 to 1, was calculated by subtracting the normalized Shannon entropy of productive rearrangement frequencies from one. Public clonotype analysis was restricted to overrepresented clonotypes comprising at least 0.05% of each patient's repertoire. Around 13 age-matched healthy donor repertoires from immuneACCESS were used as controls for clonality. As stored in TCRdb, this immuneACCESS dataset retains in-frame rearrangements with V and J assigned. A fraction of the clones does not appear; measured against another copy, unresolved V genes explain less than half of the discrepancy, and the remainder lacks a known reason. Clonal size and the V and J genes are those of that table, whereas D and trimming came from the DNA. The sample table shows about 15,000 clones, and approximately 60% are seen once. About 12% of the sample is in the top ten clones.

For TCR beta library preparation, roughly 2.1 micrograms of genomic DNA were isolated from cryopreserved PBMCs. Longitudinal blood samples from CLL patients receiving ibrutinib monotherapy were subjected to high-throughput TCR beta sequencing. Patients were enrolled in a phase 2 open-label single-center ibrutinib monotherapy trial. The sequence links TRBV6-1 to TRBJ2-2; a confident D gene designation cannot be given. The sequence derives from a human donor with chronic lymphocytic leukemia. Sequencing was performed on PBMCs, taken before ibrutinib treatment. The CDR3 amino acid sequence is: CASRPTAGELFF. The nucleotide sequence is given as TGTGCCAGCCGGCCGACCGCCGGGGAGCTGTTTTTT.